The sequence of this T cell receptor beta chain was determined in a study of blood T cell repertoires in COVID-19. Looking at the study overall: The samples span acute and convalescent COVID-19 from the United States, Italy and Spain. Sample material is recorded as cDNA or gDNA derived from T cells, B-cell-depleted T cells, or PBMCs.

As handled by the study authors: Estimated nucleated cell counts came from reference gene primer amplification. Here immunoSEQ multiplex PCR was the method, and the copy in TCRdb shows in-frame clones only, minus some. V and J calls and clone size are copied from that table; D and trimming were computed from the DNA. The data show 200,000 to 250,000 clones, roughly 86% seen once. Trimming removed 8 bases at V and 0 bases at J, with 5 bases between. The length of the CDR3 is 12 residues. Germline V gene data show CDR1 as MNHEY and CDR2 as SVGAGI. This clonotype was obtained from a woman aged 55-69 years with acute or convalescent COVID-19. Specimen: peripheral blood. The chain joins TRBV6-5 to TRBJ1-3; D is ambiguous. CDR3 coding DNA: TGTGCCAGCGTCAACTCTGGAAACACCATATATTTT. Protein product: CASVNSGNTIYF.